These 30 T cell receptor beta chains originate from one sample sequenced in a study of cytomegalovirus exposure and HLA in healthy donors. 13 Jbeta primers and 60 Vbeta primers were used for the PCR. Repertoires were generated with immunoSEQ multiplex PCR, while TCRdb's copy carries only in-frame clones and drops some. The table has about 100,000 clones, 75% seen once. Material: PBMCs. These receptors all stem from a man aged 50-60 years in good health and CMV-seronegative.

This chain joins TRBV11-3 and TRBJ2-1; the D gene is possibly TRBD1 (6 bases). CDR3 length equals 16 residues. Germline assignment: CDR1 SGHNT and CDR2 YENEEA. Trimming took off 5 bases at V and 8 bases at J, with 22 bases between the two ends. The CDR3 loop is CASSPNRGGHSDEQFF. CDR3 DNA: TGTGCCAGCAGCCCAAACCGTGGGGGACACTCAGATGAGCAGTTCTTC.

V is TRBV7-2 and J is TRBJ2-3; 8 nucleotides agree with TRBD1. The CDR3 extends over 13 amino acids. CDR1 SGHTA and CDR2 FQGNSA come from the germline V gene. Germline trimming cut 5 bases from V and 6 bases from J; bases unmatched to any gene: 4. CDR3 loop: CASSRDRFDTQYF. The CDR3 region has the DNA TGTGCCAGCAGCCGGGACAGGTTCGATACGCAGTATTTT.

This rearrangement joins TRBV14 to TRBJ2-1, with D possibly being TRBD2 (6 bases). From germline, CDR1 is SGHDN and CDR2 FVKESK. V dropped 6 bases and J dropped 2 bases, with 14 bases sitting between them. The CDR3 has 15 amino acids. The chain's CDR3 is CASSLASGAYNEQFF. DNA of the CDR3: TGTGCCAGCAGTCTAGCCTCGGGGGCCTACAATGAGCAGTTCTTC.

This clone was observed a handful of times. This sequence joins TRBV7-6 and TRBJ2-1; 9 nucleotides agree with TRBD2. CDR3 size: 19 residues. The junction had 18 bases not matched to a gene; V was cut back by 2 bases and J by 7 bases. The germline V gene has CDR1 SGHVS and CDR2 FNYEAQ. CDR3 bases: TGTGCCAGCAGCTTACGTAGGCTAGCGGGAACCACCCGAGGGAATGAGCAGTTCTTC. Translating it yields CASSLRRLAGTTRGNEQFF. The full variable domain, completed using reference TRBV7-6 and TRBJ2-1, is GAGVSQSPRYKVTKRGQDVALRCDPISGHVSLYWYRQALGQGPEFLTYFNYEAQQDKSGLPNDRFSAERPEGSISTLTIQRTEQRDSAMYRCASSLRRLAGTTRGNEQFFGPGTRLTVL.

This clone was seen a single time. The chain combines TRBV7-2 with TRBJ2-5; a weak D match, TRBD2 (6 bases). CDR1 is SGHTA and CDR2 is FQGNSA in the germline V gene. This CDR3 contains 13 residues. V lost 2 bases and J 3 bases, leaving 7 bases between the germline ends. The CDR3 reads CASSLRLEETQYF. DNA for the CDR3: TGTGCCAGCAGCTTAAGACTAGAAGAGACCCAGTACTTC. Full variable domain (rest looked up from reference TRBV7-2 and TRBJ2-5): GAGVSQSPSNKVTEKGKDVELRCDPISGHTALYWYRQSLGQGLEFLIYFQGNSAPDKSGLPSDRFSAERTGGSVSTLTIQRTQQEDSAVYLCASSLRLEETQYFGPGTRLLVL.

CDR3 loop: CASSGARGGLSYEQYF. CDR3 DNA: TGTGCCAGCAGTGGAGCTAGGGGAGGCCTGAGCTACGAGCAGTACTTC. The rearrangement joins TRBV6-1 to TRBJ2-7, with D tentatively TRBD2 (6 bases). V gave up 4 bases and J gave up 3 bases, with 19 bases separating them. CDR1 is MNHNS, CDR2 SASEGT, per germline. The CDR3 extends over 16 amino acids.

This rearrangement joins TRBV28 to TRBJ1-3; perhaps TRBD1 as D (5 bases). The V end lost 4 bases, the J end lost 0 bases, and 10 bases lay between the germline ends. The CDR3 consists of 15 residues. Germline CDR1 reads MDHEN; CDR2 reads SYDVKM. The CDR3 protein is CASSSGATSGNTIYF. The CDR3, as DNA: TGTGCCAGCAGTTCTGGGGCTACCTCTGGAAACACCATATATTTT.

V usage is TRBV7-9 and J usage is TRBJ2-7; 7 bases are shared with TRBD1. Germline trimming cut 5 bases from V and 0 bases from J; bases unmatched to any gene: 1. Germline V gene data show CDR1 as SEHNR and CDR2 as FQNEAQ (reference sequence). This CDR3 spans 13 amino acids. The CDR3 region has the DNA TGTGCCAGCAGCCGGGACAGCTCCTACGAGCAGTACTTC. Protein product: CASSRDSSYEQYF.

This chain uses TRBV5-5 with TRBJ2-5, with a weak D call TRBD1 (5 bases). The tail of the sequence fits TRBJ2-7 better, so the J call may be wrong. CDR1 is SGHKS and CDR2 is YYEKEE in the germline V gene (reference sequence). The CDR3 is 13 residues long. CDR3 region: CASRIVAGLEQYF. The CDR3 DNA sequence: TGTGCCAGCAGGATCGTAGCAGGGCTCGAGCAGTACTTC.

CDR3 residues: CAWSVPGHSFGTQYF. In DNA, the CDR3 is TGTGCCTGGAGTGTACCGGGACACTCTTTCGGGACCCAGTACTTC. The chain uses TRBV30 and TRBJ2-5, with a possible D match to TRBD1 (6 bases). In germline, CDR1 is GTSNPN, CDR2 SVGIG (reference sequence). Trimming removed 0 bases at V and 7 bases at J, with 18 bases between. The CDR3 is made up of 15 amino acids.

The V and J genes are TRBV7-2 and TRBJ2-1; 7 bases fit TRBD1. The CDR3 contains 11 residues. J lost 9 bases, V lost 5 bases, and 1 base had no gene match. Germline-derived CDR1 and CDR2 are SGHTA and FQGNSA. CDR3 DNA sequence: TGTGCCAGCAGCGACAGGGTTGAGCAGTTCTTC. It specifies CASSDRVEQFF.

This chain joins TRBV21-1 and TRBJ1-2; TRBD1 was called by the table and not checked on the DNA. TRBV21-1 is deemed a pseudogene. The CDR3 sequence is 15 residues long. CDR3 DNA sequence: TGTGCCAGCAGCATCCCGACAGAGCCCTATACTGGCTACACCTTC. Translated, it gives CASSIPTEPYTGYTF.

Only a few counts were recorded for this clone. The chain employs TRBV30 and TRBJ1-5; D is perhaps TRBD1 (5 bases). Germline V CDR1 and CDR2: GTSNPN, SVGIG (reference sequence). Trimming left V 0 bases short and J 3 bases short, with 12 bases between. The CDR3 has 15 residues. CDR3 amino acids: CAWSVRGSNNQPQHF. In DNA form, the CDR3 reads TGTGCCTGGAGTGTAAGGGGCAGTAACAATCAGCCCCAGCATTTT.

This chain connects TRBV7-7 to TRBJ2-2; tentative D call: TRBD1 (6 bases). The germline V and J ends were trimmed by 5 bases and 4 bases, with 14 bases remaining between them. The CDR3 loop spans 15 amino acids. Germline CDR1 reads SSHAT; CDR2 reads FNYEAQ (reference sequence). The CDR3 protein is CASSPYLDSTGELFF. The CDR3 bases are TGTGCCAGCAGCCCCTACTTGGACAGCACCGGGGAGCTGTTTTTT.

V gene TRBV11-2 combines with J gene TRBJ2-1; the D gene is possibly TRBD2 (5 bases). The CDR3 has 13 amino acids. The V and J ends lost 0 bases and 7 bases respectively, with 7 bases between them. Germline values: CDR1 SGHAT, CDR2 FQNNGV. CDR3 in DNA: TGTGCCAGCAGCTTAGAACTAGGGAATGAGCAGTTCTTC. Translating gives CASSLELGNEQFF.

This clone was detected once. This sequence joins TRBV19 and TRBJ2-5, with a tentative D call TRBD2 (5 bases). The J call may not be correct, given that the DNA end is closer to TRBJ2-7. CDR1 LNHDA and CDR2 SQIVND come from the germline V gene (reference sequence). The CDR3 is 11 amino acids. The CDR3 reads CASRGVYEQYF. CDR3 coding DNA: TGTGCCAGTAGGGGAGTATACGAGCAGTACTTC.

The V call is TRBV11-3, the J call TRBJ2-2; 10 nucleotides line up with TRBD2. CDR3 length: 17 residues. In germline, CDR1 is SGHNT, CDR2 YENEEA. With V trimmed by 2 bases and J by 3 bases, 6 bases remained unmatched. As DNA, the CDR3 is TGTGCCAGCAGCTTAACGCTAGCGGGAGTAGACACCGGGGAGCTGTTTTTT. Residues: CASSLTLAGVDTGELFF.

The V gene is TRBV28, the J gene TRBJ2-3, with a weak D call TRBD2 (5 bases). Trimming shortened V by 5 bases and J by 1 base, and 10 bases separated the two germline ends. Per the germline V gene, CDR1 is MDHEN and CDR2 is SYDVKM. The CDR3 consists of 14 residues. DNA for the CDR3: TGTGCCAGCAGTCCCGTCGGGGGCACAGATACGCAGTATTTT. It is translated as CASSPVGGTDTQYF.

The chain links TRBV13 to TRBJ2-1, with D possibly matching TRBD1 (5 bases). Germline CDR1 reads PRHDT; CDR2 reads FYEKMQ (reference sequence). The CDR3 is 13 residues long. V lost 5 bases, J lost 5 bases, and 10 bases lay in between. The CDR3 nucleotides read TGTGCCAGCAGCGCTAGGGGCGACAATGAGCAGTTCTTC. Translated, it gives CASSARGDNEQFF.

The V and J genes are TRBV5-1 and TRBJ2-5; TRBD2 might be the D (5 bases). Germline V gene lookup returns CDR1 SGHRS and CDR2 YFSETQ. The CDR3 loop spans 14 amino acids. The V end was cut by 0 bases, the J end by 3 bases, with 9 bases between. The CDR3 loop reads CASSLGSGEETQYF. As DNA, the CDR3 is TGCGCCAGCAGCTTGGGATCCGGGGAAGAGACCCAGTACTTC. Together with reference TRBV5-1 and TRBJ2-5, the CDR3 gives the full variable domain: KAGVTQTPRYLIKTRGQQVTLSCSPISGHRSVSWYQQTPGQGLQFLFEYFSETQRNKGNFPGRFSGRQFSNSRSEMNVSTLELGDSALYLCASSLGSGEETQYFGPGTRLLVL.

The V call is TRBV7-2, the J call TRBJ2-3; possible D gene TRBD2, 6 bases. The germline V gene has CDR1 SGHTA and CDR2 FQGNSA. V gave up 4 bases and J gave up 0 bases, with 17 bases separating them. This CDR3 spans 17 amino acids. The CDR3 DNA follows: TGTGCCAGCAGCTCCCATCTAGCGTCTACTAGCACAGATACGCAGTATTTT. Its protein is CASSSHLASTSTDTQYF.

The rearrangement links TRBV11-2 to TRBJ1-2, with a possible D match to TRBD1 (6 bases). The germline V gene encodes CDR1 SGHAT and CDR2 FQNNGV. CDR3 length equals 13 residues. Trimming stripped 5 bases from V and 4 bases from J, with 11 bases between. The CDR3 loop is CASSPDRSYGYTF. The DNA for the CDR3 is TGTGCCAGCAGCCCAGACAGGTCCTATGGCTACACCTTC.

V gene TRBV4-3 combines with J gene TRBJ2-2; 7 bases are a match to TRBD2. V shed 1 base and J 1 base; nucleotides not matched to a gene: 6. Germline CDR1 LGHNA, CDR2 YSLEER. The CDR3 totals 17 residues. CDR3: CASSQGVQRGNTGELFF. The CDR3 nucleotides are TGCGCCAGCAGCCAAGGAGTCCAGCGGGGGAACACCGGGGAGCTGTTTTTT.

The chain couples TRBV5-1 to TRBJ1-6, with TRBD1 identical over 7 bases. The V gene end was trimmed by 3 bases and the J gene end by 7 bases; junction bases not matched to a gene: 4. The CDR3 covers 14 residues. The germline gives CDR1 SGHRS, CDR2 YFSETQ. CDR3: CASSSRDSNSPLHF. CDR3 sequence (DNA): TGCGCCAGCAGCTCCCGGGACAGCAATTCACCCCTCCACTTT.

V gene TRBV6-5 combines with J gene TRBJ1-6, with D unresolved. CDR1 is MNHEY and CDR2 is SVGAGI in the germline V gene. V was trimmed by 6 bases and J by 8 bases, leaving 11 bases between them. This CDR3 contains 13 residues. CDR3 sequence (DNA): TGTGCCAGCAGGGTCAGGTGGGATTCACCCCTCCACTTT. Its translation is CASRVRWDSPLHF.

This clone has ten or more counts. The gene calls are TRBV7-9 and TRBJ1-6; unclear D gene. The germline V gene has CDR1 SEHNR and CDR2 FQNEAQ (reference sequence). V lost 7 bases and J lost 9, with 16 bases in between. The CDR3 loop spans 14 amino acids. The CDR3 protein is CASTWGGLGSPLHF. The CDR3 region has the DNA TGTGCCAGCACCTGGGGAGGGTTGGGTTCACCCCTCCACTTT.

The chain links TRBV30 to TRBJ2-7; 7 positions agree with TRBD2. The CDR3 runs to 14 residues. With 5 bases clipped from V and 4 bases from J, the junction kept 11 bases outside the gene matches. Germline loops: CDR1 GTSNPN, CDR2 SVGIG (reference sequence). This CDR3 is CAWGKRGGRYEQYF. In DNA form, the CDR3 reads TGTGCCTGGGGGAAGCGGGGTGGACGGTACGAGCAGTACTTC.

The CDR3 DNA sequence: TGTGCCAGCAGTAGCCCGGGACAGTCGAACGAGCAGTACTTC. This codes for CASSSPGQSNEQYF. This chain links TRBV6-6 with TRBJ2-7, with TRBD1 matching 7 bases. V dropped 5 bases and J dropped 5; count of bases not matched to a gene: 9. This CDR3 comprises 14 residues. CDR1 MNHNY and CDR2 SVGAGI come from the germline V gene (reference sequence).

J is TRBJ1-3 and V is TRBV28; TRBD1 agrees at 12 bases. The germline V gene encodes CDR1 MDHEN and CDR2 SYDVKM. CDR3 length: 16 residues. Losses at the gene ends were 6 bases for V and 6 bases for J; bases not matched to a gene: 9. In nucleotides, the CDR3 is TGTGCCAGCAGGCCCGGGACAGGGGGCCGGGAAAACACCATATATTTT. Protein: CASRPGTGGRENTIYF.

The J gene is TRBJ1-1, the V gene TRBV5-6; 7 positions match TRBD1. Germline CDR1 is SGHDT and CDR2 is YYEEEE. Unmatched junction bases numbered 7, after V lost 2 bases and J lost 3 bases. CDR3 size: 15 residues. Here the CDR3 DNA reads TGTGCCAGCAGCTTACTGACAGGGTATTACACTGAAGCTTTCTTT. It yields the protein CASSLLTGYYTEAFF.